This entry lists 18 T cell receptor beta chains sequenced from one sample in a study of cytomegalovirus exposure and HLA in healthy donors. Vbeta (60) and Jbeta (13) primers were used in the PCR. Profiled with immunoSEQ multiplex PCR; TCRdb holds only in-frame clones, not every one. The sample holds more than 150,000 clones, 65% to 85% seen once. What was sequenced was PBMCs. Receptors originate from a man aged 50-59 years in good health and CMV-seronegative.

J is TRBJ2-7 and V is TRBV7-2; TRBD2 agrees at 9 bases. The CDR3 covers 14 residues. Germline V lookup: CDR1 SGHTA, CDR2 FQGNSA. The V and J ends lost 3 bases and 7 bases, in that order; junction bases with no gene match: 7. CDR3 in amino acids: CASSFGGGASEQYF. The CDR3 DNA sequence: TGTGCCAGCAGCTTCGGCGGGGGGGCAAGTGAGCAGTACTTC.

The J gene is TRBJ1-4, the V gene TRBV4-3; tentative D call: TRBD1 (5 bases). CDR3 length: 14 residues. V was pared by 1 base and J by 8 bases, with 11 bases between. The germline gives CDR1 LGHNA, CDR2 YSLEER. The CDR3: CASSQVPGGEKLFF. The CDR3 region has the DNA TGCGCCAGCAGCCAAGTCCCCGGGGGGGAAAAACTGTTTTTT.

The V gene is TRBV30, the J gene TRBJ1-6; no definite D call. The germline V gene has CDR1 GTSNPN and CDR2 SVGIG (reference sequence). The CDR3 length is 13 residues. With 2 bases removed from V and 8 bases from J, the gap between germline ends came to 10 bases. The CDR3 protein is CAWSTDFDSPLHF. CDR3 DNA: TGTGCCTGGAGTACAGATTTTGATTCACCCCTCCACTTT.

The V and J genes are TRBV29-1 and TRBJ2-1, with D maybe TRBD2 (6 bases). The ends were cut back, 1 base at V and 5 bases at J, with 15 bases in the middle. The CDR3 spans 15 residues. Germline values: CDR1 SQVTM, CDR2 ANQGSEA. CDR3 loop: CSVEALGGGDNEQFF. The CDR3 bases are TGCAGCGTTGAAGCTCTGGGGGGAGGAGACAATGAGCAGTTCTTC.

V gene TRBV10-2 combines with J gene TRBJ1-2; 9 bases are shared with TRBD1. V was pared by 6 bases and J by 2 bases, with 1 base of the junction left unmatched. Germline loops: CDR1 WSHSY, CDR2 SAAADI. The CDR3 is made up of 13 amino acids. The CDR3 DNA is TGCGCCAGCAGGGACAGGGGCAACTATGGCTACACCTTC. Amino acids: CASRDRGNYGYTF.

The chain uses TRBV7-6 and TRBJ2-7; D gene ambiguous. This CDR3 contains 12 residues. The V end was cut by 1 base, the J end by 12 bases, with 13 bases between. Germline V gene sequence: CDR1 SGHVS, CDR2 FNYEAQ. CDR3 DNA sequence: TGTGCCAGCAGCTTAGACGAAAGTGAGTCGTACTTC. Amino acid sequence: CASSLDESESYF.

V and J are TRBV9 and TRBJ2-5; D is possibly TRBD1 (6 bases). CDR3 length: 15 residues. With 3 bases removed from V and 1 base from J, the gap between germline ends came to 13 bases. Germline CDR1 is SGDLS and CDR2 is YYNGEE. DNA of the CDR3: TGTGCCAGCAGCGGAACAGGGCATATCCAAGAGACCCAGTACTTC. This encodes CASSGTGHIQETQYF. Based on the CDR3 plus reference TRBV9 and TRBJ2-5, the full variable domain is DSGVTQTPKHLITATGQRVTLRCSPRSGDLSVYWYQQSLDQGLQFLIQYYNGEERAKGNILERFSAQQFPDLHSELNLSSLELGDSALYFCASSGTGHIQETQYFGPGTRLLVL.

The rearrangement joins TRBV29-1 to TRBJ2-7; TRBD2 matches at 7 bases. The germline gives CDR1 SQVTM, CDR2 ANQGSEA. The CDR3 covers 14 residues. The J segment lost 6 bases and the V segment lost 7 bases, leaving 15 bases of the junction unmatched. CDR3 loop: CSAFSGSNLGEQYF. For the CDR3, the DNA is TGCAGCGCCTTTAGCGGGTCTAACTTGGGCGAGCAGTACTTC.

The chain employs TRBV4-3 and TRBJ1-4; a weak D match, TRBD1 (5 bases). Germline values: CDR1 LGHNA, CDR2 YSLEER. This CDR3 region has 15 residues. With 3 bases removed from V and 7 bases from J, the gap between germline ends came to 15 bases. The CDR3 spells CASSHERTPSEKLFF. The DNA of the CDR3 is TGCGCCAGCAGCCATGAACGGACACCAAGTGAAAAACTGTTTTTT.

The chain is built from TRBV5-4 and TRBJ1-1, with TRBD1 as a possible D gene (5 bases). The CDR3 runs 14 residues. The V end lost 0 bases, the J end lost 5 bases, and 11 bases lay between the germline ends. Germline loops: CDR1 SGHNT, CDR2 YYREEE (reference sequence). CDR3 DNA sequence: TGTGCCAGCAGCTTGGATCAGGGTGGTACTGAAGCTTTCTTT. As protein: CASSLDQGGTEAFF.

CDR3 residues: CASSEAHGGTQYF. The CDR3 region has the DNA TGTGCCAGCAGTGAAGCCCATGGGGGGACGCAGTATTTT. The gene calls are TRBV25-1 and TRBJ2-3; tentative D call: TRBD2 (6 bases). The CDR3 extends over 13 amino acids. In germline, CDR1 is MGHDK, CDR2 SYGVNS. Trimming stripped 2 bases from V and 9 bases from J, with 12 bases between. The whole variable domain, filled in from reference TRBV25-1 and TRBJ2-3, reads EADIYQTPRYLVIGTGKKITLECSQTMGHDKMYWYQQDPGMELHLIHYSYGVNSTEKGDLSSESTVSRIRTEHFPLTLESARPSHTSQYLCASSEAHGGTQYFGPGTRLTVL.

Comment on this clone: The junction and the germline gene differ at one end; a read error may be behind it. Other nucleotide sequences from this sample produce the same CDR3. The chain joins TRBV18 to TRBJ1-1; D might be TRBD1 (6 bases). Germline V gene sequence: CDR1 KGHSH, CDR2 LQKENI. CDR3 size: 15 residues. CDR3 loop: CASSPLQRGSTEAFF. CDR3 in DNA: TGTGCCAGCTCGCCACTCCAAAGGGGGTCCACTGAAGCTTTCTTT.

This chain connects TRBV18 to TRBJ1-1; perhaps TRBD1 as D (5 bases). The length of the CDR3 is 14 residues. Trimming shortened V by 3 bases and J by 3 bases, and 11 bases separated the two germline ends. The germline gives CDR1 KGHSH, CDR2 LQKENI. The CDR3 here is CASSPDSSDTEAFF. DNA for the CDR3: TGTGCCAGCTCACCTGACAGTAGTGACACTGAAGCTTTCTTT.

The gene calls are TRBV20-1 and TRBJ1-3; no clear D. The V gene's germline CDR1 is DFQATT and CDR2 SNEGSKA (reference sequence). The CDR3 runs 11 residues. V lost 7 bases to trimming and J lost 2 bases, with 6 bases between them. CDR3 protein: CSVTAGNTIYF. CDR3 coding DNA: TGCAGTGTTACGGCTGGAAACACCATATATTTT.

The chain has TRBV5-1 and TRBJ1-2; no firm D call. CDR3 length: 13 residues. From germline, CDR1 is SGHRS and CDR2 YFSETQ. V was pared by 0 bases and J by 8 bases, with 11 bases between. CDR3 sequence (DNA): TGCGCCAGCAGCTTGGATGGGGAGAGCGGCTACACCTTC. This translates into CASSLDGESGYTF.

The chain has TRBV29-1 and TRBJ1-1; 8 bases map to TRBD1. This CDR3 spans 14 amino acids. V was clipped by 5 bases and J by 4 bases; unmatched bases: 9. Germline values: CDR1 SQVTM, CDR2 ANQGSEA. CDR3 loop: CSVLGIQGATEAFF. CDR3 coding DNA: TGCAGCGTTTTAGGGATCCAGGGGGCCACTGAAGCTTTCTTT.

This chain uses TRBV28 with TRBJ2-7; D may be TRBD1 (6 bases). This CDR3 has 12 residues. Germline assignment: CDR1 MDHEN and CDR2 SYDVKM. The V gene lost 5 bases and the J gene lost 7 bases, with 12 bases spanning the gap. CDR3 DNA sequence: TGTGCCAGCAGTCGGGACAAGTTTGAGCAGTACTTC. Translating it yields CASSRDKFEQYF.

In DNA form, the CDR3 reads TGTGCCAGTACCTCGCTTTTGGGGACAAGGAATCAGCCCCAGCATTTT. Encoded protein: CASTSLLGTRNQPQHF. The chain combines TRBV19 with TRBJ1-5; D may be TRBD1 (6 bases). There are 16 residues in the CDR3. Trimming took 7 bases from V and 4 from J, leaving 20 bases between them. Per germline, CDR1 LNHDA and CDR2 SQIVND (reference sequence).